These 11 T cell receptor beta chains share one sample of origin, sequenced in a study of T cell responses to AZD1222 COVID-19 vaccine. Repertoires were generated with immunoSEQ multiplex PCR, while TCRdb's copy carries only in-frame clones and drops some. Of some 180,000 clones detected, 85% to 90% appear once; the ten largest clones hold 5% to 7%. Specimen: peripheral blood, collected on day 0 of AZD1222 vaccination. The receptors stem from an adult in good health.

The chain employs TRBV24-1 and TRBJ2-1, with D possibly matching TRBD2 (6 bases). Germline V gene data show CDR1 as KGHDR and CDR2 as SFDVKD. CDR3 size: 17 residues. V gave up 2 bases and J gave up 0 bases, with 13 bases separating them. The CDR3 bases are TGTGCCACCAGTGATTCCGGGACTCTCAGCTCCTACAATGAGCAGTTCTTC. This gives the protein CATSDSGTLSSYNEQFF.

The chain combines TRBV3-1 (or the pseudogene TRBV3-2) with TRBJ1-2; unclear D gene. Germline assignment: CDR1 LGHDT and CDR2 YNNKEL (reference sequence). Trimming stripped 1 base from V and 5 bases from J, with 5 bases between. The CDR3 totals 12 residues. CDR3 in DNA: TGTGCCAGCAGCCAAGTCCCGTATGGCTACACCTTC. It translates to CASSQVPYGYTF.

The chain joins TRBV7-2 to TRBJ2-1, with 9 bases lining up with TRBD1. Trimming cost V 8 bases and J 3 bases; bases outside gene matches: 5. The CDR3 loop spans 14 amino acids. From germline, CDR1 is SGHTA and CDR2 FQGNSA. CDR3 sequence reads: CASVWGQGYNEQFF. The DNA of the CDR3 is TGTGCCAGCGTGTGGGGACAGGGCTACAATGAGCAGTTCTTC.

The rearrangement uses TRBV10-3 and TRBJ1-5; 7 bases agree with TRBD1. The trim removed 4 bases at V and 2 bases at J, leaving 8 bases unmatched. The germline V gene encodes CDR1 ENHRY and CDR2 SYGVKD. The length of the CDR3 is 16 residues. The CDR3 is CAISAQGEGGNQPQHF. DNA of the CDR3: TGTGCCATCAGTGCGCAGGGGGAAGGCGGCAATCAGCCCCAGCATTTT.

The chain uses TRBV5-1 and TRBJ2-7, with TRBD1 matching over 10 bases. This CDR3 has 18 amino acids. The V gene's germline CDR1 is SGHRS and CDR2 YFSETQ. Germline trimming cut 6 bases from V and 0 bases from J; bases unmatched to any gene: 15. The CDR3 region has the DNA TGCGCCAGCACTAGATTAACCCCCGGGACAGGGGCCTCCTACGAGCAGTACTTC. Residues: CASTRLTPGTGASYEQYF. The variable domain in full, with the rest retrieved from reference TRBV5-1 and TRBJ2-7, is KAGVTQTPRYLIKTRGQQVTLSCSPISGHRSVSWYQQTPGQGLQFLFEYFSETQRNKGNFPGRFSGRQFSNSRSEMNVSTLELGDSALYLCASTRLTPGTGASYEQYFGPGTRLTVT.

The genes are TRBV6-5 and TRBJ2-5, with TRBD1 matching 9 bases. V was clipped by 9 bases and J by 2 bases; unmatched bases: 4. CDR3 size: 13 residues. CDR1 and CDR2 from the germline V gene are MNHEY and SVGAGI. CDR3 protein: CASRQGVQETQYF. Written as DNA, the CDR3 is TGTGCCAGTAGACAGGGGGTACAAGAGACCCAGTACTTC.

The chain uses TRBV5-4 and TRBJ1-3, with a weak D call TRBD1 (5 bases). Trimming cost V 4 bases and J 5 bases, with 10 bases left between them. The CDR3 has 13 residues. Per germline, CDR1 SGHNT and CDR2 YYREEE (reference sequence). CDR3: CASSGGGRNTIYF. The CDR3 DNA reads as TGTGCCAGCAGCGGCGGGGGTCGAAACACCATATATTTT.

The chain has TRBV6-5 and TRBJ1-2, with D possibly being TRBD1 (6 bases). CDR3 length equals 12 residues. From germline, CDR1 is MNHEY and CDR2 SVGAGI. The germline V and J ends were trimmed by 6 bases and 4 bases, with 9 bases remaining between them. Written as DNA, the CDR3 is TGTGCCAGCAGCCCGGACAGCTATGGCTACACCTTC. It codes for CASSPDSYGYTF.

The CDR3 sequence is CASSQEADPYYNEQFF. The CDR3 DNA reads TGCGCCAGCAGCCAAGAAGCGGACCCTTACTACAATGAGCAGTTCTTC. The rearrangement joins TRBV4-3 to TRBJ2-1; TRBD2 is a possible D gene (5 bases). Between the trimmed V and J ends, which lost 0 bases and 3 bases, there was a span of 12 bases. Germline V gives CDR1 LGHNA, CDR2 YSLEER. This CDR3 contains 16 residues.

The chain uses TRBV4-1 and TRBJ1-2; maybe TRBD1 (6 bases). This CDR3 has 15 amino acids. V shed 4 bases and J shed 3 bases, with 15 bases lying between them. The germline V gene has CDR1 MGHRA and CDR2 YSYEKL. The CDR3 DNA follows: TGCGCCAGCAGCCCGGCCGGGGGGCAAGACTATGGCTACACCTTC. This gives the protein CASSPAGGQDYGYTF.

Here the CDR3 reads CASSLDSGGYQPQHF. The CDR3 coding sequence is TGTGCCAGCAGCCTTGACAGCGGGGGTTATCAGCCCCAGCATTTT. This rearrangement joins TRBV6-5 to TRBJ1-5; D is possibly TRBD1 (5 bases). V was trimmed by 6 bases and J by 5 bases, leaving 17 bases between them. CDR3 length equals 15 residues. Per the germline V gene, CDR1 is MNHEY and CDR2 is SVGAGI.